The 5 T cell receptor beta chains given below trace back to one sample, sequenced in a study of control samples from healthy donors and cancer patients. Some clones are missing from TCRdb's copy, which holds only in-frame ones; the method was immunoSEQ multiplex PCR. The sample includes 150,000 to 200,000 clones, about 91% of them seen just once. Sequences were obtained from blood. Receptors were obtained from a woman in her thirties or forties in good health.

The V call is TRBV6-6, the J call TRBJ2-3, with 11 bases aligning to TRBD2. CDR3 length: 16 amino acids. V shed 6 bases, J shed 9 bases, and the junction held 14 bases outside the gene matches. The germline V gene encodes CDR1 MNHNY and CDR2 SVGAGI (reference sequence). CDR3 nucleotides: TGTGCCAGCAGCCCCATAGCGGGGGGGCCGGGGGACACGCAGTATTTT. It encodes CASSPIAGGPGDTQYF.

V gene TRBV25-1 combines with J gene TRBJ1-1; TRBD1 matches at 7 bases. CDR1 and CDR2 (germline): MGHDK, SYGVNS. With 6 bases clipped from V and 0 bases from J, the junction kept 10 bases outside the gene matches. CDR3 size: 16 residues. The CDR3 coding sequence is TGTGCCAGCAGCCTAGGGGGCCGGGGCATGAACACTGAAGCTTTCTTT. This translates into CASSLGGRGMNTEAFF.

This chain uses TRBV7-6 with TRBJ2-5; the D is unclear. The CDR3 sequence is 13 residues long. Trimming stripped 4 bases from V and 5 bases from J, with 11 bases between. Germline lookup yields CDR1 SGHVS and CDR2 FNYEAQ. The chain's CDR3 is CASSYDTEETQYF. CDR3 nucleotide sequence: TGTGCCAGCAGCTACGACACGGAGGAGACCCAGTACTTC.

Concerning this clone: One end of the junction varies from germline; a read error may be responsible. This CDR3 is also generated by other DNA sequences in the sample. This chain uses TRBV11-2 with TRBJ2-3, with 7 nucleotides matching TRBD1. Germline CDR1 is SGHAT and CDR2 is FQNNGV. The CDR3 length is 13 residues. The CDR3 reads CASSSQTGSTQYF. CDR3 in DNA: TGCGCCAGCAGCTCACAGACAGGGAGTACGCAGTATTTT.

The J gene is TRBJ1-2, the V gene TRBV6-6; D is unresolved. The germline V gene has CDR1 MNHNY and CDR2 SVGAGI (reference sequence). The CDR3 has 16 residues. V lost 6 bases and J lost 1, with 18 bases in between. The chain's CDR3 is CASRHDGVSVNYGYTF. CDR3 DNA: TGTGCCAGCAGGCACGATGGGGTGTCGGTTAACTATGGCTACACCTTC.